The present T cell receptor (beta chain) was sequenced within a study of T cell repertoires in ileal Crohn's disease. Study conclusions and caveats: Compared with non-smokers, active smokers at surgery showed more clonal expansions. The median delay to postoperative endoscopy was 6.9 months.

Worth noting for this clone: The target antigen is unknown.

Time point specified: neoterminal ileum biopsy at postoperative endoscopy, about 6 months after surgery. Patients were adults with ileal or ileocolonic Crohn's disease needing resection. Each sample's TCRB immunosequencing used about 500 nanograms of biopsy DNA. Profiled with immunoSEQ multiplex PCR; TCRdb holds only in-frame clones, not every one. Among over 8,500 clones listed, more than 70% were seen once. This CDR3 comprises 15 residues. The V gene's germline CDR1 is MNHNS and CDR2 SASEGT. Trimming at V came to 0 bases and at J to 5 bases, leaving 0 bases not matched to a gene. The receptor comes from an adult with Crohn's disease. The chain combines TRBV6-1 with TRBJ1-6; 8 nucleotides align to TRBD1. Sequences were obtained from ileal tissue. For the CDR3, the DNA is TGTGCCAGCAGTGAAGCGACAGGGGATAATTCACCCCTCCACTTT. Protein sequence: CASSEATGDNSPLHF.